The 30 T cell receptor beta chains below come from one sample, sequenced in a study of cytomegalovirus exposure and HLA in healthy donors. Generated by immunoSEQ multiplex PCR, the TCRdb table keeps only in-frame clones and is missing some. The sample lists under 400,000 clones; 70% to 90% were seen once. Source material: PBMCs. Receptors were obtained from a man in his thirties or forties in good health and CMV-seronegative.

The genes are TRBV5-6 and TRBJ1-4, with D unresolved. The CDR3 consists of 13 residues. Trimming removed 2 bases at V and 3 bases at J, with 5 bases between. Germline CDR1 reads SGHDT; CDR2 reads YYEEEE. The CDR3 DNA follows: TGTGCCAGCAGCTTTAGCCCTAATGAAAAACTGTTTTTT. This encodes CASSFSPNEKLFF.

The V call is TRBV29-1, the J call TRBJ1-1, with D perhaps TRBD1 (5 bases). V was shortened by 4 bases and J by 3 bases, with 12 bases between the two germline ends. The CDR3 has 13 residues. Germline V gives CDR1 SQVTM, CDR2 ANQGSEA. The CDR3 region has the DNA TGCAGCGTTGTCTCGCAAGGGGACACTGAAGCTTTCTTT. It encodes CSVVSQGDTEAFF.

With regard to this clone: The same CDR3 arises from other DNA sequences in this sample as well. The chain uses TRBV15 and TRBJ2-5, with D possibly matching TRBD2 (6 bases). V was trimmed by 5 bases and J by 5 bases, leaving 15 bases between them. CDR3 length equals 14 residues. Germline CDR1 LNHNV, CDR2 YYDKDF (reference sequence). CDR3 protein: CATSRGTGGETQYF. The CDR3 bases are TGTGCCACCAGCCGGGGGACTGGGGGGGAGACCCAGTACTTC. The full variable domain, its missing parts supplied by reference TRBV15 and TRBJ2-5, is DAMVIQNPRYQVTQFGKPVTLSCSQTLNHNVMYWYQQKSSQAPKLLFHYYDKDFNNEADTPDNFQSRRPNTSFCFLDIRSPGLGDTAMYLCATSRGTGGETQYFGPGTRLLVL.

The chain uses TRBV5-4 and TRBJ2-7; D is possibly TRBD1 (6 bases). The CDR3 loop spans 13 amino acids. The V gene lost 4 bases and the J gene lost 2 bases, with 10 bases spanning the gap. The germline CDR1 and CDR2 sequences are SGHNT and YYREEE (reference sequence). The CDR3 DNA reads as TGTGCCAGCAGCAAACGGGACACCTACGAGCAGTACTTC. Protein product: CASSKRDTYEQYF. Using reference TRBV5-4 and TRBJ2-7 for the parts outside the CDR3, the full variable domain is ETGVTQSPTHLIKTRGQQVTLRCSSQSGHNTVSWYQQALGQGPQFIFQYYREEENGRGNFPPRFSGLQFPNYSSELNVNALELDDSALYLCASSKRDTYEQYFGPGTRLTVT.

V and J are TRBV6-1 and TRBJ1-2; D not resolved. The V gene lost 3 bases and the J gene lost 8 bases, with 16 bases spanning the gap. The germline V gene encodes CDR1 MNHNS and CDR2 SASEGT. The CDR3 consists of 14 residues. The CDR3, as DNA: TGTGCCAGCAGTGAGGTTACAGACAACTCCGGCTACACCTTC. It codes for CASSEVTDNSGYTF.

The chain uses TRBV6-5 and TRBJ2-2; no firm D call. The germline V gene has CDR1 MNHEY and CDR2 SVGAGI. The ends were cut back, 2 bases at V and 6 bases at J, with 16 bases in the middle. This CDR3 contains 16 residues. CDR3 sequence (DNA): TGTGCCAGCAGTTACCTCCCTAGGTCTCTCCCCGGGGAGCTGTTTTTT. This translates into CASSYLPRSLPGELFF.

This clone has only a few counts. The chain has TRBV10-2 and TRBJ1-6; D possibly corresponds to TRBD1 (6 bases). Germline V gene data show CDR1 as WSHSY and CDR2 as SAAADI. The germline V and J ends were trimmed by 2 bases and 3 bases, with 8 bases remaining between them. This CDR3 comprises 15 residues. The CDR3 DNA reads as TGCGCCAGCAGTGAGGTCAGGGGCTATAATTCACCCCTCCACTTT. Translating it yields CASSEVRGYNSPLHF.

CDR3 DNA: TGTGCCAGCAGTACAGGGGGAAAAACTGAAGCTTTCTTT. Amino acids: CASSTGGKTEAFF. V is TRBV6-1 and J is TRBJ1-1; 8 nucleotides match TRBD1. Germline CDR1 is MNHNS and CDR2 is SASEGT. V lost 5 bases to trimming and J lost 5 bases; unmatched junction nucleotides: 4. This CDR3 spans 13 amino acids.

The J gene is TRBJ2-7, the V gene TRBV13; TRBD2 agrees at 7 bases. CDR3 length: 14 residues. The V gene end was trimmed by 7 bases and the J gene end by 2 bases; junction bases not matched to a gene: 8. Germline assignment: CDR1 PRHDT and CDR2 FYEKMQ (reference sequence). CDR3 coding DNA: TGTGCCAGCACCCAGGAGGGAGGGCCCTACGAGCAGTACTTC. It is translated as CASTQEGGPYEQYF. The full variable domain, in which reference TRBV13 and TRBJ2-7 provide the parts outside the CDR3, is AAGVIQSPRHLIKEKRETATLKCYPIPRHDTVYWYQQGPGQDPQFLISFYEKMQSDKGSIPDRFSAQQFSDYHSELNMSSLELGDSALYFCASTQEGGPYEQYFGPGTRLTVT.

The chain has TRBV5-8 and TRBJ2-7; tentative D call: TRBD1 (6 bases). Germline lookup yields CDR1 SGHTS and CDR2 YDEGEE. The V end lost 1 base, the J end lost 1 base, and 6 bases lay between the germline ends. The CDR3 contains 13 residues. In DNA, the CDR3 is TGTGCCAGCAGCTTGAGGGGGTCCTACGAGCAGTACTTC. This sequence encodes CASSLRGSYEQYF.

CDR3 protein: CATRTTGWSQGFTGELFF. The CDR3 coding sequence is TGTGCCACCAGAACGACAGGGTGGAGTCAGGGTTTCACCGGGGAGCTGTTTTTT. This chain links TRBV15 with TRBJ2-2, with 7 bases matching TRBD1. With 6 bases clipped from V and 4 bases from J, the junction kept 17 bases outside the gene matches. This CDR3 contains 18 residues. The germline V gene encodes CDR1 LNHNV and CDR2 YYDKDF (reference sequence).

The chain joins TRBV7-9 to TRBJ1-4; 7 nucleotides align to TRBD1. From germline, CDR1 is SEHNR and CDR2 FQNEAQ (reference sequence). Unmatched junction bases numbered 13, after V lost 6 bases and J lost 12 bases. The CDR3 has 14 amino acids. CDR3 amino acids: CASSGDRLSVELFF. In DNA, the CDR3 is TGTGCCAGCAGTGGGGACAGACTGTCTGTGGAACTGTTTTTT. The entire variable domain, with the rest obtained from reference TRBV7-9 and TRBJ1-4, is as follows: DTGVSQNPRHKITKRGQNVTFRCDPISEHNRLYWYRQTLGQGPEFLTYFQNEAQLEKSRLLSDRFSAERPKGSFSTLEIQRTEQGDSAMYLCASSGDRLSVELFFGSGTQLSVL.

The rearrangement uses TRBV19 and TRBJ1-2; D may be TRBD1 (6 bases). Germline CDR1 is LNHDA and CDR2 is SQIVND (reference sequence). V dropped 7 bases and J dropped 4 bases, with 10 bases sitting between them. The CDR3 runs to 12 residues. DNA for the CDR3: TGTGCCAGTATCGACAGGCGCTATGGCTACACCTTC. Protein: CASIDRRYGYTF.

The chain employs TRBV6-6 and TRBJ1-3, with D uncertain. The V gene's germline CDR1 is MNHNY and CDR2 SVGAGI (reference sequence). The length of the CDR3 is 16 residues. The ends were cut back, 0 bases at V and 4 bases at J, with 13 bases in the middle. The CDR3 loop reads CASSYSGEGGGNTIYF. The CDR3 bases are TGTGCCAGCAGTTACTCGGGAGAGGGTGGCGGAAACACCATATATTTT.

This chain joins TRBV7-9 and TRBJ2-7; D remains ambiguous. The CDR3 length is 12 residues. Germline V CDR1 and CDR2: SEHNR, FQNEAQ (reference sequence). V shed 1 base and J shed 6 bases, with 7 bases lying between them. The DNA of the CDR3 is TGTGCCAGCAGCTTAGGGCCGGGCGAGCAGTACTTC. Translation: CASSLGPGEQYF.

The rearrangement uses TRBV14 and TRBJ2-7; 7 bases line up with TRBD1. Per germline, CDR1 SGHDN and CDR2 FVKESK. The CDR3 is made up of 16 amino acids. V was clipped by 4 bases and J by 0 bases; unmatched bases: 9. The CDR3 reads CASSRPTGTASYEQYF. The CDR3 DNA follows: TGTGCCAGCAGCCGACCCACCGGGACAGCCTCCTACGAGCAGTACTTC.

This rearrangement joins TRBV27 to TRBJ2-1; TRBD1 aligns across 11 bases. V was clipped by 3 bases and J by 3 bases; unmatched bases: 7. The CDR3 totals 17 residues. Germline CDR1 reads MNHEY; CDR2 reads SMNVEV (reference sequence). The CDR3 reads CASSFIRTGGIYNEQFF. The DNA for the CDR3 is TGTGCCAGCAGTTTTATTCGGACAGGGGGCATCTACAATGAGCAGTTCTTC.

V and J are TRBV7-9 and TRBJ2-7; TRBD1 matches at 7 bases. The CDR3 loop spans 16 amino acids. The V gene's germline CDR1 is SEHNR and CDR2 FQNEAQ (reference sequence). V lost 1 base to trimming and J lost 2 bases; unmatched junction nucleotides: 8. CDR3 in amino acids: CASSLVGGRGAYEQYF. CDR3 coding DNA: TGTGCCAGCAGCTTAGTAGGGGGCAGGGGAGCCTACGAGCAGTACTTC.

The chain employs TRBV27 and TRBJ2-2; the D is unclear. V lost 5 bases and J 7 bases, leaving 14 bases between the germline ends. The CDR3 consists of 14 residues. Germline-derived CDR1 and CDR2 are MNHEY and SMNVEV (reference sequence). DNA for the CDR3: TGTGCCAGCAGTCCTTACTCAATGATCGGGGAGCTGTTTTTT. Translation gives CASSPYSMIGELFF.

This clone was seen only once. The chain links TRBV30 to TRBJ1-2, with D possibly TRBD1 on 6 matching bases. This CDR3 is built from 11 residues. Germline V gene data show CDR1 as GTSNPN and CDR2 as SVGIG (reference sequence). The V end was cut by 4 bases, the J end by 10 bases, with 13 bases between. The CDR3 DNA sequence: TGTGCCTGGAACCACAGGGCGTCCTACACCTTC. It encodes CAWNHRASYTF.

The gene calls are TRBV5-4 and TRBJ1-1, with unresolved D. CDR1 is SGHNT and CDR2 is YYREEE in the germline V gene (reference sequence). Between the trimmed V and J ends, which lost 4 bases and 1 base, there was a span of 11 bases. The CDR3 covers 14 residues. In DNA form, the CDR3 reads TGTGCCAGCAGCGATCCTCGGGGGAACACTGAAGCTTTCTTT. Amino acid sequence: CASSDPRGNTEAFF.

The J gene is TRBJ2-5, the V gene TRBV5-1; D not resolved. Trimming left V 0 bases short and J 2 bases short, with 5 bases between. Germline lookup yields CDR1 SGHRS and CDR2 YFSETQ. This CDR3 has 13 amino acids. The DNA for the CDR3 is TGCGCCAGCAGCTTGGCCCAGCAAGAGACCCAGTACTTC. Encoded protein: CASSLAQQETQYF. The full variable domain, its missing parts supplied by reference TRBV5-1 and TRBJ2-5, is KAGVTQTPRYLIKTRGQQVTLSCSPISGHRSVSWYQQTPGQGLQFLFEYFSETQRNKGNFPGRFSGRQFSNSRSEMNVSTLELGDSALYLCASSLAQQETQYFGPGTRLLVL.

The chain joins TRBV11-2 to TRBJ1-4, with 10 bases matching TRBD1. Germline loops: CDR1 SGHAT, CDR2 FQNNGV. Trimming cost V 9 bases and J 11 bases; bases outside gene matches: 6. The CDR3 totals 12 residues. DNA of the CDR3: TGTGCCAGGGACAGGGGGGAGAGGAAACTGTTTTTT. Translated: CARDRGERKLFF.

The chain joins TRBV6-5 to TRBJ2-1; 9 bases are shared with TRBD1. Germline assignment: CDR1 MNHEY and CDR2 SVGAGI. The CDR3 spans 15 residues. Unmatched junction bases numbered 4, after V lost 4 bases and J lost 3 bases. CDR3: CASSLTGGIYNEQFF. CDR3 in DNA: TGTGCCAGCAGTTTAACAGGGGGCATCTACAATGAGCAGTTCTTC.

The V gene is TRBV29-1, the J gene TRBJ2-5; D is possibly TRBD1 (5 bases). V was pared by 8 bases and J by 7 bases, with 17 bases between. Germline CDR1 and CDR2: SQVTM and ANQGSEA. This CDR3 has 12 amino acids. CDR3 loop: CSTPRSGLTQYF. The CDR3 DNA follows: TGCAGCACTCCTCGATCAGGGTTGACCCAGTACTTC. Full variable domain (outside the CDR3, taken from reference TRBV29-1 and TRBJ2-5): SAVISQKPSRDICQRGTSLTIQCQVDSQVTMMFWYRQQPGQSLTLIATANQGSEATYESGFVIDKFPISRPNLTFSTLTVSNMSPEDSSIYLCSTPRSGLTQYFGPGTRLLVL.

The V call is TRBV13, the J call TRBJ1-1, with TRBD1 matching 11 bases. Germline assignment: CDR1 PRHDT and CDR2 FYEKMQ (reference sequence). The CDR3 extends over 15 amino acids. V lost 3 bases and J lost 4; bases outside the gene matches: 4. The CDR3 coding sequence is TGTGCCAGCAGCTTCCCCGGGACAGGGGGCACTGAAGCTTTCTTT. The encoded protein is CASSFPGTGGTEAFF.

The V call is TRBV5-4, the J call TRBJ1-2, with 11 bases identical to TRBD1. Looked up from germline, CDR1 is SGHNT and CDR2 is YYREEE (reference sequence). The CDR3 spans 16 residues. Losses at the gene ends were 1 base for V and 7 bases for J; bases not matched to a gene: 9. The CDR3 DNA is TGTGCCAGCAGCTTGCCGCCGGGACAGGGGGTCGGTGGCTACACCTTC. Protein product: CASSLPPGQGVGGYTF.

The V gene is TRBV2, the J gene TRBJ2-7; 7 nucleotides match TRBD2. J gave up 4 bases and V 0 bases, and 6 bases lay outside the gene matches. The CDR3 spans 15 residues. The germline CDR1 and CDR2 sequences are SNHLY and FYNNEI. This CDR3 is CASSEAGSGAYEQYF. In DNA, the CDR3 is TGTGCCAGCAGTGAAGCGGGGAGCGGGGCTTACGAGCAGTACTTC.

The gene calls are TRBV5-1 and TRBJ1-2; 10 nucleotides agree with TRBD1. Germline loops: CDR1 SGHRS, CDR2 YFSETQ. With V trimmed by 5 bases and J by 7 bases, 11 bases remained unmatched. This CDR3 region has 15 residues. CDR3 in amino acids: CASSNPGQGTSGYTF. In DNA, the CDR3 is TGCGCCAGCAGTAATCCGGGACAGGGGACGAGTGGCTACACCTTC.

V usage is TRBV1 and J usage is TRBJ1-6; the table's D call TRBD1 went unverified against the DNA. TRBV1 is a known pseudogene. CDR3 length: 18 residues. The CDR3 loop reads CTSSQEGQGVSYNSPLHF. Here the CDR3 DNA reads TGCACCAGCAGCCAAGAGGGACAGGGAGTGTCCTATAATTCACCCCTCCACTTT.